The 4 T cell receptor beta chains below all came from one sample that was sequenced in a study of PD-1 blockade in mismatch repair-deficient tumors (dated by TCRdb to 2015 to 2018). Libraries were constructed by the immunoSEQ multiplex PCR assay. TCRdb's version of the immuneACCESS table is confined to in-frame rearrangements and falls short of the full clone set. An unresolved V gene accounts for under half of the shortfall where checked; the remainder is of unknown origin. Recorded for this sample are 40,000 to 60,000 clones; 81% of them occurred a single time. Jointly, the top ten make up over 7.5% of the sample. Sequenced here: peripheral blood, sampled less than 21 weeks after starting pembrolizumab. Receptors were obtained from an adult with mismatch repair-deficient cancer.

V usage is TRBV9 and J usage is TRBJ2-7; perhaps TRBD2 as D (5 bases). This CDR3 is built from 14 residues. Deletions cut 4 bases from V and 3 bases from J, with 14 bases between. Germline lookup yields CDR1 SGDLS and CDR2 YYNGEE. CDR3: CASSPDSRVYEQYF. Here the CDR3 DNA reads TGTGCCAGCAGCCCTGATTCGCGGGTCTACGAGCAGTACTTC.

The count of this clone is one. This chain connects TRBV15 to TRBJ2-4; TRBD2 matches 10 bases. V was pared by 0 bases and J by 0 bases, with 8 bases of the junction left unmatched. There are 19 residues in the CDR3. Germline CDR1 LNHNV, CDR2 YYDKDF (reference sequence). CDR3 in amino acids: CATSRDTGLADVAKNIQYF. The CDR3 region has the DNA TGTGCCACCAGCAGAGATACCGGACTAGCGGACGTAGCCAAAAACATTCAGTACTTC.

V usage is TRBV7-3 and J usage is TRBJ2-1; either TRBD1 or TRBD2 may supply D (6 bases each). Looked up from germline, CDR1 is SGHTA and CDR2 is FQGTGA. The CDR3 length is 13 residues. The V gene lost 5 bases and the J gene lost 7 bases, with 12 bases spanning the gap. CDR3 residues: CASSAQGGNEQFF. CDR3 bases: TGTGCCAGCAGCGCACAGGGAGGAAATGAGCAGTTCTTC.

The chain is built from TRBV12-5 and TRBJ2-1; 10 nucleotides agree with TRBD1. After removal of 7 bases from V and 5 bases from J, the junction contained 8 bases not matched to a gene. Germline CDR1 and CDR2: LGHNT and FRNRAP. CDR3 length equals 15 residues. CDR3 residues: CASAWGTGDNNEQFF. Here the CDR3 DNA reads TGTGCTAGTGCCTGGGGGACAGGGGATAACAATGAGCAGTTCTTC. The whole variable domain, remainder taken from reference TRBV12-5 and TRBJ2-1, is DARVTQTPRHKVTEMGQEVTMRCQPILGHNTVFWYRQTMMQGLELLAYFRNRAPLDDSGMPKDRFSAEMPDATLATLKIQPSEPRDSAVYFCASAWGTGDNNEQFFGPGTRLTVL.